This paragraph covers one TCR beta chain sequence. The CDR3 is 16 amino acids. CDR1 MNHNS and CDR2 SASEGT come from the germline V gene. Trimming pared 4 bases from V and 0 bases from J, leaving 13 bases between. This specimen comes from a study of blood T cell repertoires in COVID-19. The wider study: The cDNA or gDNA used as material had been derived from T cells, B-cell-depleted T cells, or PBMCs.

Original processing notes: The assay estimated nucleated cells by amplifying reference gene primers. Produced via immunoSEQ multiplex PCR; TCRdb's table is partial and in-frame only. The V and J calls and clone size were taken over from that table, and D and trimming were inferred from the DNA. The sample records about 260,000 clones, almost 85% being singletons. The sequencing sample was made of peripheral blood. The chain is built from TRBV6-1 and TRBJ1-5; possible D gene TRBD1, 6 bases. This TCR came from a woman aged 80 or older with acute or convalescent COVID-19. DNA for the CDR3: TGTGCCAGCAGTGCAGGGGCTGGCAATAGCAATCAGCCCCAGCATTTT. This translates into CASSAGAGNSNQPQHF.